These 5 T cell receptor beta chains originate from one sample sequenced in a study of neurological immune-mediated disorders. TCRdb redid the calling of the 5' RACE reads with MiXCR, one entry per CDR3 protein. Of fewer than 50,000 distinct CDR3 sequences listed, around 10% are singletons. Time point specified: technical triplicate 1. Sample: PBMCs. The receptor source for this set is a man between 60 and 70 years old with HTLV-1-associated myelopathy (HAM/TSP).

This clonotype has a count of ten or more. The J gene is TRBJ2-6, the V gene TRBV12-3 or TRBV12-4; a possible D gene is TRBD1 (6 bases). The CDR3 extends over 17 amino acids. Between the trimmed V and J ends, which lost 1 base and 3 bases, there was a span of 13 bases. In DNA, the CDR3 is TGTGCCAGCAGTTTAGAGGCAGGGGAAAATGGGGCCAACGTCCTGACTTTC. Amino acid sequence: CASSLEAGENGANVLTF.

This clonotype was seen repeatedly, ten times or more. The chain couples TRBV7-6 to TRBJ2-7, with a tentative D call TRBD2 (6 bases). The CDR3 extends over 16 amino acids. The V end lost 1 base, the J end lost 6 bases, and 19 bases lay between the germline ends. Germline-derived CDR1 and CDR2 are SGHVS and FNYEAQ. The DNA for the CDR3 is TGTGCCAGCAGCTTAGTGTCTGGGCTAGCGCTCGGCGAGCAGTACTTC. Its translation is CASSLVSGLALGEQYF.

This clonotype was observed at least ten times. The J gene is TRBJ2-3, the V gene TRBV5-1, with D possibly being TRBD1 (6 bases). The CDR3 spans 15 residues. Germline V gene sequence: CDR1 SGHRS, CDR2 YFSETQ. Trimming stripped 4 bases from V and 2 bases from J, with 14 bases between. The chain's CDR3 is CASSVQGQTTDTQYF. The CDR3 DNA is TGCGCCAGCAGCGTGCAGGGGCAGACCACAGATACGCAGTATTTT. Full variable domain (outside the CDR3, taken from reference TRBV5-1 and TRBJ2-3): KAGVTQTPRYLIKTRGQQVTLSCSPISGHRSVSWYQQTPGQGLQFLFEYFSETQRNKGNFPGRFSGRQFSNSRSEMNVSTLELGDSALYLCASSVQGQTTDTQYFGPGTRLTVL.

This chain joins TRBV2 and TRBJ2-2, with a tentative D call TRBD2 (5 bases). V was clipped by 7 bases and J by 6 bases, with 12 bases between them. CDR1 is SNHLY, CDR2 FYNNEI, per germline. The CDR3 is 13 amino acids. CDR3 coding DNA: TGTGCCAGCACCGTCACTAGTTCCGGGGAGCTGTTTTTT. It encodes CASTVTSSGELFF.

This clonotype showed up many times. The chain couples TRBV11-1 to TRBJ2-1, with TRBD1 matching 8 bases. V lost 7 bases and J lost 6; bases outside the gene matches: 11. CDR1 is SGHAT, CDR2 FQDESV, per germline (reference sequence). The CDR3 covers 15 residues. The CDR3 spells CASKQGARLGNEQFF. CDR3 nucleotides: TGTGCCAGCAAGCAGGGGGCTCGATTGGGCAATGAGCAGTTCTTC.